This T cell receptor beta chain was identified during a study of control samples from healthy donors and cancer patients (dated by TCRdb to the early 2020s). Relative to germline, V is 6 bases shorter and J is 8 bases shorter, with 13 bases between their ends. There are 13 amino acids in the CDR3, from cysteine to phenylalanine inclusive. The sequence is cut down to CDR3 DNA, 39 bases in frame from base 1. The method was the immunoSEQ multiplex PCR assay. Held by TCRdb, this immuneACCESS table contains in-frame sequences only and omits some clones. Under half of the omission traces to an unresolved V gene where checked; the cause of the rest is unknown. In all, the sample holds about 98,000 clones, and over 60% of those were seen once. The top ten clones comprise roughly a tenth of the sample. With regard to this clone: The specificity of this receptor is unknown. Base qualities are not provided; no much larger clone lies one nucleotide away.

This sequence originates from a woman aged 25 to 39 in good health. What was sequenced was blood. The sequence is built from TRBV12-3 or TRBV12-4 and TRBJ1-4; the D region possibly corresponds to TRBD1 (6 bases align). The nucleotides are TGTGCCAGCAGGACCGCAGGGGTAGAAAAACTGTTTTTT. This sequence encodes CASRTAGVEKLFF.